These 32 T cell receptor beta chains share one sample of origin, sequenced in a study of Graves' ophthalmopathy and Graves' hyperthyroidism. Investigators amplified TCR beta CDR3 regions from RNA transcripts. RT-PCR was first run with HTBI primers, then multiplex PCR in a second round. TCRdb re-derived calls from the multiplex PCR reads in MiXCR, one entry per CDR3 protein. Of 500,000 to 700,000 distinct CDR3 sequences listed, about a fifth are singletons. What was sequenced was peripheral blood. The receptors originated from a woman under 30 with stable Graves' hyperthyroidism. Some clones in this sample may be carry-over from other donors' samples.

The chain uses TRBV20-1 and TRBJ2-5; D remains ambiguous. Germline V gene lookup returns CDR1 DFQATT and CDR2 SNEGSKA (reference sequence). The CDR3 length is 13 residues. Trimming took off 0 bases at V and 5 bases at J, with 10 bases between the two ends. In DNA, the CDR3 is TGCAGTGCTAGAGAGCCCAGCAGGGAGACCCAGTACTTC. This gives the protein CSAREPSRETQYF.

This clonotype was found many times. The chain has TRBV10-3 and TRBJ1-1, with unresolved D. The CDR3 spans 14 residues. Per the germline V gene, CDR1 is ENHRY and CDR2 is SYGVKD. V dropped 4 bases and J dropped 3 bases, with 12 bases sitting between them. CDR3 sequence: CAISVQARDTEAFF. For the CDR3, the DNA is TGTGCCATCAGTGTGCAGGCGCGAGACACTGAAGCTTTCTTT.

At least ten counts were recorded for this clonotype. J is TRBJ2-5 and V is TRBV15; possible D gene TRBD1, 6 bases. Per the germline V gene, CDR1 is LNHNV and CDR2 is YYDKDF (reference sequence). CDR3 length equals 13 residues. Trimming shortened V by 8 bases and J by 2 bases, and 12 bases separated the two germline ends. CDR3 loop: CATGAGVQETQYF. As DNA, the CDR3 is TGTGCCACCGGCGCAGGGGTACAAGAGACCCAGTACTTC.

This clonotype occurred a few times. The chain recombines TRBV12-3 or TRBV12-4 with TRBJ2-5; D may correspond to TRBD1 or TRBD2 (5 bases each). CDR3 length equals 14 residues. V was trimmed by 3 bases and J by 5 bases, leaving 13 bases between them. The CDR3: CASSFTRAGETQYF. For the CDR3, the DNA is TGTGCCAGCAGTTTCACGAGGGCAGGGGAGACCCAGTACTTC.

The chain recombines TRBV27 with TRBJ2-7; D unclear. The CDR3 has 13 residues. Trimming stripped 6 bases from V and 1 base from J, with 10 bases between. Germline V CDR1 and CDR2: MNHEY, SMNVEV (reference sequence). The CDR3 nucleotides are TGTGCCAGCAGGTCGACTCAATCCTACGAGCAGTACTTC. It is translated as CASRSTQSYEQYF.

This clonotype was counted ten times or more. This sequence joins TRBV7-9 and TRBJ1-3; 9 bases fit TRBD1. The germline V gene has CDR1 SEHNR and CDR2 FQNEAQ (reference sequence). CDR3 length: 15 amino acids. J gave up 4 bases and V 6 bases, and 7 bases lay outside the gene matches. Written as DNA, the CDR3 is TGTGCCAGCAGTCCTACAGGGGGCGACGGAAACACCATATATTTT. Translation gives CASSPTGGDGNTIYF.

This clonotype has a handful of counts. The CDR3, as DNA: TGTGCCAGCAGTTTCGGGACCTCCTCCGGGGGCTACACCTTC. It encodes CASSFGTSSGGYTF. V and J are TRBV12-3 or TRBV12-4 and TRBJ1-2; possible D gene TRBD1, 5 bases. The ends were cut back, 3 bases at V and 8 bases at J, with 16 bases in the middle. CDR3 size: 14 residues.

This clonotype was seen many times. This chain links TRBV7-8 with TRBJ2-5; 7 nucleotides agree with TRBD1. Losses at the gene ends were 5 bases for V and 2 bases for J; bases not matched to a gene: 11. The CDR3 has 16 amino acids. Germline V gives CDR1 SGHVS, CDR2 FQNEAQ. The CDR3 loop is CASSPLLDRAQETQYF. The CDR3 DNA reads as TGTGCCAGCAGCCCCCTCCTTGACAGGGCGCAAGAGACCCAGTACTTC. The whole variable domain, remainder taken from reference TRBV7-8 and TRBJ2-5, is GAGVSQSPRYKVAKRGQDVALRCDPISGHVSLFWYQQALGQGPEFLTYFQNEAQLDKSGLPSDRFFAERPEGSVSTLKIQRTQQEDSAVYLCASSPLLDRAQETQYFGPGTRLLVL.

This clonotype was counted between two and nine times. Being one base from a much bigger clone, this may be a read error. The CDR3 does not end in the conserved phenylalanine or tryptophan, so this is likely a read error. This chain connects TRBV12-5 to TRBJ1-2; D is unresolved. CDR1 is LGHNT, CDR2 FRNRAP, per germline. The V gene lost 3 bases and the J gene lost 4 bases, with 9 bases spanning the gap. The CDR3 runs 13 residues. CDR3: CASGFGESYGYTL. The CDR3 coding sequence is TGTGCTAGTGGTTTCGGCGAGAGCTATGGCTACACCCTC.

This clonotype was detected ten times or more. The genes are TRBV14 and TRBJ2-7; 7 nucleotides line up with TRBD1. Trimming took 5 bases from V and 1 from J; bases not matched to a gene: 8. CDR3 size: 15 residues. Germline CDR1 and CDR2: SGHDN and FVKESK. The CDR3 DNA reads TGTGCCAGCAGCACGACAGGGTCAGTATCCTACGAGCAGTACTTC. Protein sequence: CASSTTGSVSYEQYF.

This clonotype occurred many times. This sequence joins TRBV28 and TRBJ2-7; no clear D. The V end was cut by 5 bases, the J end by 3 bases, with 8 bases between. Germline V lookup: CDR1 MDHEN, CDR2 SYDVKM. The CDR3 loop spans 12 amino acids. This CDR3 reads CASSTRRYEQYF. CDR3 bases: TGTGCCAGCAGTACCCGTCGCTACGAGCAGTACTTC. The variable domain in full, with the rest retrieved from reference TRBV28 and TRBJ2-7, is DVKVTQSSRYLVKRTGEKVFLECVQDMDHENMFWYRQDPGLGLRLIYFSYDVKMKEKGDIPEGYSVSREKKERFSLILESASTNQTSMYLCASSTRRYEQYFGPGTRLTVT.

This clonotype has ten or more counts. CDR3 DNA sequence: TGCAGTGCTGCACAGGGACGCGAGCAGTACTTC. The encoded protein is CSAAQGREQYF. The rearrangement joins TRBV20-1 to TRBJ2-7; maybe TRBD1 (6 bases). Trimming removed 5 bases at V and 6 bases at J, with 11 bases between. CDR1 is DFQATT, CDR2 SNEGSKA, per germline (reference sequence). This CDR3 is 11 amino acids long.

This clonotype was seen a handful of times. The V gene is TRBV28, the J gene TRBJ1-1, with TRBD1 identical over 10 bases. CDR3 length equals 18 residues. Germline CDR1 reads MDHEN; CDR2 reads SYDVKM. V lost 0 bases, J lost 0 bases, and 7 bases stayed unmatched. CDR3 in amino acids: CASSLWLSGTGVNTEAFF. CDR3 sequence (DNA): TGTGCCAGCAGTTTATGGCTCTCCGGGACAGGGGTGAACACTGAAGCTTTCTTT.

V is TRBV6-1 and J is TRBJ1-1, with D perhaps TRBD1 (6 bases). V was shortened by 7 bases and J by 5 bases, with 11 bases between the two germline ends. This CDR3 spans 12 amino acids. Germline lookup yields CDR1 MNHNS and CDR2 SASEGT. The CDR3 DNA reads TGTGCCAGCACGAAACAGGGAACTGAAGCTTTCTTT. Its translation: CASTKQGTEAFF.

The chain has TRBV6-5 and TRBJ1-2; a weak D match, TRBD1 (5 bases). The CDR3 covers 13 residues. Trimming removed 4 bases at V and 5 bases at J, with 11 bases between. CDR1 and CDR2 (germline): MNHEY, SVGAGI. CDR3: CASSFGTYYGYTF. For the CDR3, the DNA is TGTGCCAGCAGTTTCGGGACCTATTATGGCTACACCTTC.

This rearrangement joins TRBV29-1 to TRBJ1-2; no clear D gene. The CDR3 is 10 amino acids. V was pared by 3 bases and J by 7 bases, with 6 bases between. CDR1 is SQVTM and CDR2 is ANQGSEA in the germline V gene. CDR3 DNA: TGCAGCGTTGATTACGGTGGCTACACCTTC. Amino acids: CSVDYGGYTF.

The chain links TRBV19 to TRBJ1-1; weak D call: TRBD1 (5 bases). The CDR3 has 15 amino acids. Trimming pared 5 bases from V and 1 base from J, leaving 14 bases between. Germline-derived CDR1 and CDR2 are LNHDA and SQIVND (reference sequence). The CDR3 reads CASSPLRGPNTEAFF. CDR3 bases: TGTGCCAGTAGTCCCCTGAGGGGACCGAACACTGAAGCTTTCTTT.

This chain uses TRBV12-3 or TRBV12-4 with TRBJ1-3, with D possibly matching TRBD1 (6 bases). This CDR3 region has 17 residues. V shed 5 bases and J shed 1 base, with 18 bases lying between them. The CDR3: CASSPWTVPASGNTIYF. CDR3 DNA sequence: TGTGCCAGCAGTCCGTGGACAGTCCCCGCTTCTGGAAACACCATATATTTT.

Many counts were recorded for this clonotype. The CDR3: CASSLPPPGTGSNQPQHF. The CDR3 DNA sequence: TGTGCCAGCAGTTTACCCCCCCCCGGGACAGGTAGCAATCAGCCCCAGCATTTT. This chain joins TRBV28 and TRBJ1-5; TRBD1 matches at 8 bases. CDR1 and CDR2 (germline): MDHEN, SYDVKM. After removal of 2 bases from V and 0 bases from J, the junction contained 9 bases not matched to a gene. CDR3 length equals 18 residues.

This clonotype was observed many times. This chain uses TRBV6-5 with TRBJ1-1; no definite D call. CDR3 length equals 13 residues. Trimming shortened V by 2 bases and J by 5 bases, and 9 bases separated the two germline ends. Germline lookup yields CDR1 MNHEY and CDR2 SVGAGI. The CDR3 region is CASSYQEFTEAFF. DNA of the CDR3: TGTGCCAGCAGTTACCAGGAGTTTACTGAAGCTTTCTTT.

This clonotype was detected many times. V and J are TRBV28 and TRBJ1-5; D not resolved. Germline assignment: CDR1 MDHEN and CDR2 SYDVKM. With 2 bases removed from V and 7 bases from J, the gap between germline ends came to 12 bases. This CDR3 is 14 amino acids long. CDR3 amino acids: CASSLLGDWQPQHF. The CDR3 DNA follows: TGTGCCAGCAGTTTACTTGGAGACTGGCAGCCCCAGCATTTT.

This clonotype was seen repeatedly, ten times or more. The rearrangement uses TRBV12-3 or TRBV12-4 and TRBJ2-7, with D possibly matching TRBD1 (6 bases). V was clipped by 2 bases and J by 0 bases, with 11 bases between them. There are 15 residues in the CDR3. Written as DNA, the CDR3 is TGTGCCAGCAGTTTACACACAGGGAGCTCCTACGAGCAGTACTTC. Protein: CASSLHTGSSYEQYF.

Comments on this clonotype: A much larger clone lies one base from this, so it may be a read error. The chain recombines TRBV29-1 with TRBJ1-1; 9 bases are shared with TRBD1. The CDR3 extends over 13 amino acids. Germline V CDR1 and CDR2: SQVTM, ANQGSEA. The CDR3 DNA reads TGCAGCGCTGCGACAGGGGGATATGGTGAAGCTGTCTTT. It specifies CSAATGGYGEAVF. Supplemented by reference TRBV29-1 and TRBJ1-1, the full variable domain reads SAVISQKPSRDICQRGTSLTIQCQVDSQVTMMFWYRQQPGQSLTLIATANQGSEATYESGFVIDKFPISRPNLTFSTLTVSNMSPEDSSIYLCSAATGGYGEAVFGQGTRLTVV.

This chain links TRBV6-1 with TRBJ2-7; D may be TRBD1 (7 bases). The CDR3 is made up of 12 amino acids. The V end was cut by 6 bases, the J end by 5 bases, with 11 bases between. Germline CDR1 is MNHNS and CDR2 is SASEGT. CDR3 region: CASRRDRNEQYF. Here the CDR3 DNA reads TGTGCCAGCAGGCGGGACAGAAACGAGCAGTACTTC.

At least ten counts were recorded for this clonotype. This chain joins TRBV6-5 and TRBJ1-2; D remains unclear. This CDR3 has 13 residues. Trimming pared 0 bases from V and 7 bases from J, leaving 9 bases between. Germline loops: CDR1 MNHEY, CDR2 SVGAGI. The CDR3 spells CASSYSPSRGYTF. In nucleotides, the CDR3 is TGTGCCAGCAGTTACTCTCCGTCTCGTGGCTACACCTTC.

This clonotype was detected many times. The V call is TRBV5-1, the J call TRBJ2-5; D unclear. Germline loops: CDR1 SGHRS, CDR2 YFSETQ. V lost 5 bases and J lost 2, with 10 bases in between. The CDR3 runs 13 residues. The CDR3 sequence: CASSELVQETQYF. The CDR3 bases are TGCGCCAGCAGTGAGTTAGTTCAAGAGACCCAGTACTTC. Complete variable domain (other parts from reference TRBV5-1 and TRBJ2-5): KAGVTQTPRYLIKTRGQQVTLSCSPISGHRSVSWYQQTPGQGLQFLFEYFSETQRNKGNFPGRFSGRQFSNSRSEMNVSTLELGDSALYLCASSELVQETQYFGPGTRLLVL.

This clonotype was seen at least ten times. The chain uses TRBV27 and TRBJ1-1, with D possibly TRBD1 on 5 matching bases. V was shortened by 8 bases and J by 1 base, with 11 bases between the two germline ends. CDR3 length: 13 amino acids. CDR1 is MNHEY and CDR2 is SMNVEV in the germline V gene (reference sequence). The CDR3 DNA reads TGTGCCAGCGGGGGATCATCGAACACTGAAGCTTTCTTT. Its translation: CASGGSSNTEAFF.

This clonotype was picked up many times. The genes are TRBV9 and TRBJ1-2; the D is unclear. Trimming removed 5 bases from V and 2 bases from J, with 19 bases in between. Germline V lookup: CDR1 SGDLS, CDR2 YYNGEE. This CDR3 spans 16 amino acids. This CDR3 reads CASSRGGQDGNYGYTF. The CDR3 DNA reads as TGTGCCAGCAGTCGAGGAGGTCAGGACGGGAACTATGGCTACACCTTC.

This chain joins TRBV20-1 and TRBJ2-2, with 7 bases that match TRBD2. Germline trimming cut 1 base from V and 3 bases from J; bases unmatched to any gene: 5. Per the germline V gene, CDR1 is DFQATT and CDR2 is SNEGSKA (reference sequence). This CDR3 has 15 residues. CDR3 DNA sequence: TGCAGTGCTAGAGCGGGGGGATTCTACACCGGGGAGCTGTTTTTT. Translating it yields CSARAGGFYTGELFF.

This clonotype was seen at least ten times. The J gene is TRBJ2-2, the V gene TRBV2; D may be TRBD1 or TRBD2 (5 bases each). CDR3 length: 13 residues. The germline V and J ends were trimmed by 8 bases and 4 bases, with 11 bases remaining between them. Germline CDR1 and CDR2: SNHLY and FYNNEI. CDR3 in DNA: TGTGCCAGCGGGGGAAGCTTCACCGGGGAGCTGTTTTTT. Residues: CASGGSFTGELFF.

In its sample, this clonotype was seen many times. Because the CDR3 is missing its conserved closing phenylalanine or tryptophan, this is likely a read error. The CDR3, as DNA: TGTGCCACCAGCAGAGATATGGGACAGGGGGCGAATCAGCCCCAGCATCTT. As protein: CATSRDMGQGANQPQHL. The V and J genes are TRBV15 and TRBJ1-5, with 12 bases that match TRBD1. The J segment lost 4 bases and the V segment lost 0 bases, leaving 4 bases of the junction unmatched. CDR1 is LNHNV, CDR2 YYDKDF, per germline (reference sequence). CDR3 length equals 17 residues.

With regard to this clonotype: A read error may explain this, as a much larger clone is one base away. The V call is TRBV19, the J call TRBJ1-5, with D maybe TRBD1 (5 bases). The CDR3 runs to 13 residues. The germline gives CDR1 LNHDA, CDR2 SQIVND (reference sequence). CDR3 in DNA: TGTGCCAGTACCGGGACCGGTAATCAGCCCCAGCAGTTT. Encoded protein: CASTGTGNQPQQF.